Below are 27 T cell receptor beta chains sequenced from a single sample in a study of T cell repertoires in cytomegalovirus infection. TCRdb reanalysed the reads using MiXCR and keeps one entry per CDR3 protein. The sample lists tens of thousands of distinct CDR3 sequences; around 20% were seen once. These receptors lack a known antigen. This specimen was CD8+ T cells from cultured PBMCs, taken from culture after CMV antigen stimulation. The receptors stem from a human donor in good health (CMV status not recorded). Some clones in this sample may be carry-over from other donors' samples.

In its sample, this clonotype was seen a few times. The chain carries TRBV7-9 and TRBJ1-2, with D unresolved. CDR1 is SEHNR, CDR2 FQNEAQ, per germline (reference sequence). The CDR3 covers 17 residues. V lost 2 bases and J lost 6, with 22 bases in between. CDR3 sequence (DNA): TGTGCCAGCAGCTTAACAGTAGGGTCGGGTGGTGGTGATGGCTACACCTTC. This encodes CASSLTVGSGGGDGYTF. The whole variable domain, filled in from reference TRBV7-9 and TRBJ1-2, reads DTGVSQNPRHKITKRGQNVTFRCDPISEHNRLYWYRQTLGQGPEFLTYFQNEAQLEKSRLLSDRFSAERPKGSFSTLEIQRTEQGDSAMYLCASSLTVGSGGGDGYTFGSGTRLTVV.

The CDR3 is CASSLDGVGSTYEQYF. CDR3 coding DNA: TGTGCCAGCAGTTTAGACGGAGTGGGCAGCACCTACGAGCAGTACTTC. The chain employs TRBV12-3 or TRBV12-4 and TRBJ2-7; no reliable D call. V lost 1 base to trimming and J lost 2 bases, with 15 bases between them. The CDR3 spans 16 residues.

This chain uses TRBV2 with TRBJ1-4; D not resolved. Looked up from germline, CDR1 is SNHLY and CDR2 is FYNNEI. V shed 4 bases and J shed 4 bases, with 10 bases lying between them. The CDR3 covers 14 residues. The CDR3 spells CASSGRKLNEKLFF. The CDR3, as DNA: TGTGCCAGCAGTGGGAGGAAGCTTAATGAAAAACTGTTTTTT. Looking up the rest from reference TRBV2 and TRBJ1-4 gives the full variable domain: EPEVTQTPSHQVTQMGQEVILRCVPISNHLYFYWYRQILGQKVEFLVSFYNNEISEKSEIFDDQFSVERPDGSNFTLKIRSTKLEDSAMYFCASSGRKLNEKLFFGSGTQLSVL.

This clonotype has at least ten counts. This chain joins TRBV7-2 and TRBJ1-5, with D possibly TRBD1 on 5 matching bases. The germline CDR1 and CDR2 sequences are SGHTA and FQGNSA. V was clipped by 3 bases and J by 6 bases, with 15 bases between them. The CDR3 length is 15 residues. The CDR3 nucleotides read TGTGCCAGCAGCTTGACACCCGGGGGGACTCAGCCCCAGCATTTT. Encoded protein: CASSLTPGGTQPQHF.

The genes are TRBV6-1 and TRBJ2-1; TRBD2 might be the D (5 bases). The CDR3 runs to 14 residues. Trimming removed 4 bases from V and 8 bases from J, with 15 bases in between. Germline assignment: CDR1 MNHNS and CDR2 SASEGT. CDR3: CASSVPNVGDEQFF. CDR3 sequence (DNA): TGTGCCAGCAGTGTCCCGAACGTCGGGGATGAGCAGTTCTTC.

V usage is TRBV7-2 and J usage is TRBJ2-3; 13 bases agree with TRBD2. The trim removed 5 bases at V and 3 bases at J, leaving 8 bases unmatched. Germline V lookup: CDR1 SGHTA, CDR2 FQGNSA. CDR3 length: 17 residues. CDR3 in amino acids: CASSSGLAGERTDTQYF. The CDR3 region has the DNA TGTGCCAGCAGCAGCGGACTAGCGGGAGAACGGACAGATACGCAGTATTTT. Complete variable domain (other parts from reference TRBV7-2 and TRBJ2-3): GAGVSQSPSNKVTEKGKDVELRCDPISGHTALYWYRQSLGQGLEFLIYFQGNSAPDKSGLPSDRFSAERTGGSVSTLTIQRTQQEDSAVYLCASSSGLAGERTDTQYFGPGTRLTVL.

This rearrangement joins TRBV15 to TRBJ2-2; maybe TRBD1 (5 bases). Between the trimmed V and J ends, which lost 0 bases and 5 bases, there was a span of 13 bases. The CDR3 totals 16 residues. Per the germline V gene, CDR1 is LNHNV and CDR2 is YYDKDF (reference sequence). Here the CDR3 reads CATSREGPGITGELFF. CDR3 bases: TGTGCCACCAGCAGAGAGGGCCCAGGGATAACCGGGGAGCTGTTTTTT.

This chain links TRBV6-4 with TRBJ2-3, with D unresolved. This CDR3 contains 12 residues. The germline CDR1 and CDR2 sequences are MRHNA and SNTAGT. V was cut by 4 bases and J by 1 base, with 3 bases left in between. For the CDR3, the DNA is TGTGCCAGCAGTGCTGGCACAGATACGCAGTATTTT. Its translation is CASSAGTDTQYF.

In its sample, this clonotype was seen a few times. This may come from a read error, since a much larger clone is one base off. The V gene is TRBV10-3, the J gene TRBJ1-2, with unresolved D. This CDR3 is 15 amino acids long. The germline CDR1 and CDR2 sequences are ENHRY and SYGVKD. For the CDR3, the DNA is TGTGCCATCAGTGATCTGAGGGAGGACGACTATGACTACACCTTC. Its translation: CAISDLREDDYDYTF.

This clonotype was seen a few times. The J gene is TRBJ1-5, the V gene TRBV7-2; no reliable D call. CDR1 is SGHTA and CDR2 is FQGNSA in the germline V gene. V lost 7 bases to trimming and J lost 3 bases, with 19 bases between them. The CDR3 covers 16 residues. The CDR3 spells CASTPGADIHNQPQHF. The CDR3 nucleotides are TGTGCCAGCACCCCCGGAGCAGACATCCACAATCAGCCCCAGCATTTT.

This chain connects TRBV7-9 to TRBJ1-4; D unresolved. Per germline, CDR1 SEHNR and CDR2 FQNEAQ (reference sequence). The CDR3 covers 15 residues. Deletions cut 1 base from V and 8 bases from J, with 14 bases between. Here the CDR3 reads CASSLGPAPEEKLFF. CDR3 coding DNA: TGTGCCAGCAGCTTAGGACCGGCCCCGGAGGAAAAACTGTTTTTT.

The chain carries TRBV11-2 and TRBJ2-1, with 11 positions matching TRBD1. This CDR3 contains 15 residues. The ends lost 4 bases at V and 7 bases at J; junction bases unmatched: 6. Germline loops: CDR1 SGHAT, CDR2 FQNNGV. The CDR3 DNA sequence: TGTGCCAGCAGCTCCAGGACAGGGGGCAAAAATGAGCAGTTCTTC. Translation: CASSSRTGGKNEQFF.

This clonotype was observed a few times. The chain uses TRBV7-2 and TRBJ1-1, with a weak D call TRBD1 (5 bases). In germline, CDR1 is SGHTA, CDR2 FQGNSA. This CDR3 region has 15 residues. The V end lost 6 bases, the J end lost 5 bases, and 19 bases lay between the germline ends. This chain's CDR3 is CASSERSLGGTEAFF. CDR3 bases: TGTGCCAGCAGTGAGAGATCCCTGGGGGGGACTGAAGCTTTCTTT.

This rearrangement joins TRBV11-1 to TRBJ1-6, with 7 bases identical to TRBD1. The ends lost 5 bases at V and 5 bases at J; junction bases unmatched: 3. The CDR3 sequence is 14 residues long. Germline-derived CDR1 and CDR2 are SGHAT and FQDESV (reference sequence). CDR3 bases: TGTGCCAGCAGCCTCAGGGGGAATAATTCACCCCTCCACTTT. Encoded protein: CASSLRGNNSPLHF.

At least ten counts were recorded for this clonotype. V is TRBV7-9 and J is TRBJ2-7; no clear D gene. The germline V gene has CDR1 SEHNR and CDR2 FQNEAQ (reference sequence). The V end was cut by 3 bases, the J end by 4 bases, with 7 bases between. This CDR3 region has 12 residues. The chain's CDR3 is CASSFRPYEQYF. For the CDR3, the DNA is TGTGCCAGCAGCTTTAGGCCGTACGAGCAGTACTTC.

The sample holds many counts of this clonotype. The chain carries TRBV2 and TRBJ2-7, with D possibly matching TRBD1 (5 bases). This CDR3 comprises 12 residues. Trimming cost V 10 bases and J 3 bases, with 13 bases left between them. Germline V gives CDR1 SNHLY, CDR2 FYNNEI. CDR3 sequence reads: CATGQGVYEQYF. The CDR3 DNA sequence: TGTGCCACAGGACAAGGGGTCTACGAGCAGTACTTC.

This chain links TRBV29-1 with TRBJ1-2; 7 nucleotides align to TRBD1. The CDR3 is made up of 12 amino acids. V trimming: 4 bases; J trimming: 8 bases; junction bases outside the gene matches: 7. In germline, CDR1 is SQVTM, CDR2 ANQGSEA. This CDR3 is CSVGTGGRGYTF. The CDR3 DNA sequence: TGCAGCGTTGGGACAGGAGGAAGGGGCTACACCTTC.

The rearrangement links TRBV7-8 to TRBJ2-3, with D unresolved. Looked up from germline, CDR1 is SGHVS and CDR2 is FQNEAQ. V was pared by 0 bases and J by 3 bases, with 13 bases between. The CDR3 has 16 residues. Here the CDR3 DNA reads TGTGCCAGCAGCTTAGCGGTGTCCACAGTTACAGATACGCAGTATTTT. Its protein is CASSLAVSTVTDTQYF. Full variable domain (remainder filled in from reference TRBV7-8 and TRBJ2-3): GAGVSQSPRYKVAKRGQDVALRCDPISGHVSLFWYQQALGQGPEFLTYFQNEAQLDKSGLPSDRFFAERPEGSVSTLKIQRTQQEDSAVYLCASSLAVSTVTDTQYFGPGTRLTVL.

The chain is built from TRBV28 and TRBJ2-1; 7 bases fit TRBD1. Trimming cost V 7 bases and J 5 bases; bases outside gene matches: 11. This CDR3 spans 15 amino acids. Germline CDR1 MDHEN, CDR2 SYDVKM. CDR3 nucleotide sequence: TGTGCCAGCACCGCGATGGGACAGTTAAACAATGAGCAGTTCTTC. Amino acid sequence: CASTAMGQLNNEQFF.

This clonotype was found many times. The chain combines TRBV4-1 with TRBJ1-4, with D uncertain. The V gene lost 0 bases and the J gene lost 5 bases, with 13 bases spanning the gap. The germline V gene has CDR1 MGHRA and CDR2 YSYEKL. The CDR3 runs 16 residues. CDR3 region: CASSQELGRRNEKLFF. CDR3 in DNA: TGCGCCAGCAGCCAAGAGTTAGGGCGTCGGAATGAAAAACTGTTTTTT.

This clonotype was observed a few times. The rearrangement uses TRBV27 and TRBJ1-1; 8 bases line up with TRBD1. This CDR3 region has 14 residues. CDR1 is MNHEY, CDR2 SMNVEV, per germline (reference sequence). V was pared by 2 bases and J by 3 bases, with 2 bases of the junction left unmatched. CDR3 in amino acids: CASSLETGDTEAFF. As DNA, the CDR3 is TGTGCCAGCAGTTTAGAGACAGGGGACACTGAAGCTTTCTTT.

This clonotype has a handful of counts. This chain connects TRBV7-2 to TRBJ2-2; D unclear. This CDR3 comprises 12 residues. Germline loops: CDR1 SGHTA, CDR2 FQGNSA. V shed 1 base and J shed 7 bases, with 4 bases lying between them. Here the CDR3 reads CASSLDSGELFF. CDR3 sequence (DNA): TGTGCCAGCAGCTTAGATAGCGGGGAGCTGTTTTTT.

This clonotype was recorded once. The CDR3, as DNA: TGTGCCAGTTCAGGGAGCTCCGGGGAGCTGTTTTTT. Protein product: CASSGSSGELFF. The J gene is TRBJ2-2, the V gene TRBV6-2 or TRBV6-3; D may correspond to TRBD1 or TRBD2 (5 bases each). V dropped 9 bases and J dropped 6 bases, with 11 bases sitting between them. The CDR3 length is 12 residues. CDR1 and CDR2 (germline): MNHEY, SVGEGT.

As concerns this clonotype: Possible read error: a much larger clone is one base away. The CDR3 DNA reads as TGTGCCAGCAGCACCAACTCCTACGAGCAGTACTTC. Translating it yields CASSTNSYEQYF. This rearrangement joins TRBV7-2 to TRBJ2-7; D unclear. From germline, CDR1 is SGHTA and CDR2 FQGNSA. The CDR3 spans 12 residues. V was trimmed by 5 bases and J by 0 bases, leaving 5 bases between them.

The J gene is TRBJ2-1, the V gene TRBV19; 10 positions match TRBD2. Trimming removed 2 bases from V and 8 bases from J; junction bases left unmatched: 12. Germline V CDR1 and CDR2: LNHDA, SQIVND (reference sequence). The CDR3 sequence is 17 residues long. CDR3 sequence reads: CASSIQRPAGGGHEQFF. The CDR3 DNA follows: TGTGCCAGTAGTATACAACGCCCAGCGGGAGGGGGTCATGAGCAGTTCTTC.

The chain uses TRBV6-1 and TRBJ2-7; 7 bases fit TRBD1. Germline-derived CDR1 and CDR2 are MNHNS and SASEGT. This CDR3 has 15 amino acids. J gave up 4 bases and V 1 base, and 7 bases lay outside the gene matches. The chain's CDR3 is CASSEGLRGRYEQYF. The CDR3 DNA reads as TGTGCCAGCAGTGAAGGGCTCAGGGGGAGATACGAGCAGTACTTC.

The CDR3, as DNA: TGTGCCAGCAGCTTGCTAGACAGGGAGGGGACAGATACGCAGTATTTT. This translates into CASSLLDREGTDTQYF. The chain is built from TRBV7-8 and TRBJ2-3; D might be TRBD1 or TRBD2, each matching 7 bases. V dropped 3 bases and J dropped 3 bases, with 16 bases sitting between them. Germline V gene data show CDR1 as SGHVS and CDR2 as FQNEAQ. There are 16 residues in the CDR3.